This TCR beta chain was found in a study of blood T cell repertoires in COVID-19. Methods used by the authors: For nucleated cells, counts were estimated from reference gene primer amplification. The repertoire was sequenced with immunoSEQ multiplex PCR; TCRdb's copy has only in-frame clones and lacks some. V and J calls plus clone size are reproduced from that table; the DNA served to infer D and trimming. The sample consists of roughly 430,000 clones, 70% to 90% of them appearing once. The CDR3 length is 15 residues. The germline V gene has CDR1 SGHRS and CDR2 YFSETQ. The V gene end was trimmed by 4 bases and the J gene end by 2 bases; junction bases not matched to a gene: 2.

The sample was PBMCs or T cells enriched from blood (not recorded which). V gene TRBV5-1 combines with J gene TRBJ2-7, with TRBD2 identical over 14 bases. The TCR sequence derives from a woman between 18 and 30 years old who had been exposed to COVID-19. In DNA, the CDR3 is TGCGCCAGCAGCCTGGGACTAGCGGGGGCCTACGAGCAGTACTTC. This codes for CASSLGLAGAYEQYF.